The next 19 T cell receptor beta chains were all read from a single sample in a study of blood T cell repertoires in COVID-19. Assay: immunoSEQ multiplex PCR; the TCRdb copy retains only in-frame clones and omits some. The sample has approximately 290,000 clones, about 90% seen once. Sequenced input: PBMCs or T cells enriched from blood (not recorded which). The receptors here all came from a woman between 18 and 30 years old with acute COVID-19.

This clone came up once. The CDR3 spells CASRRQAYSNQPQHF. In DNA, the CDR3 is TGTGCCAGCAGAAGACAGGCATATAGCAATCAGCCCCAGCATTTT. V is TRBV6-5 and J is TRBJ1-5, with TRBD1 as a possible D gene (6 bases). The ends were cut back, 6 bases at V and 0 bases at J, with 12 bases in the middle. This CDR3 region has 15 residues. Germline CDR1 MNHEY, CDR2 SVGAGI.

The chain uses TRBV30 and TRBJ1-5; TRBD1 might be the D (6 bases). Between the trimmed V and J ends, which lost 0 bases and 3 bases, there was a span of 12 bases. The germline V gene encodes CDR1 GTSNPN and CDR2 SVGIG (reference sequence). The CDR3 contains 15 residues. The CDR3, as DNA: TGTGCCTGGAGTGTGGGACACATTTCCAATCAGCCCCAGCATTTT. Translation gives CAWSVGHISNQPQHF.

This clone was counted a single time. V and J are TRBV18 and TRBJ1-2, with 7 positions matching TRBD1. Trimming at V came to 6 bases and at J to 8 bases, leaving 12 bases not matched to a gene. CDR1 and CDR2 from the germline V gene are KGHSH and LQKENI. The CDR3 extends over 14 amino acids. CDR3 in DNA: TGTGCCAGCTCCTCCGGAGGGGGCGAGAGGGGCTACACCTTC. Its protein product is CASSSGGGERGYTF.

As for this clone: At one of its ends the junction is not consistent with the germline gene, which may arise from a read error. The chain has TRBV7-2 and TRBJ2-3; TRBD2 aligns across 10 bases. This CDR3 comprises 15 residues. Germline assignment: CDR1 SGHTA and CDR2 FQGNSA. As DNA, the CDR3 is TGTGCCAGCAGCCTAGCGGGAGTTGGCACAGATACGCAGTATTTT. Translating it yields CASSLAGVGTDTQYF.

The chain couples TRBV19 to TRBJ2-7, with 14 nucleotides matching TRBD2. The trim removed 2 bases at V and 5 bases at J, leaving 14 bases unmatched. The CDR3 is 19 amino acids. Germline assignment: CDR1 LNHDA and CDR2 SQIVND (reference sequence). CDR3 amino acids: CASSILTSGRALYPNEQYF. The DNA for the CDR3 is TGTGCCAGTAGTATATTGACTAGCGGGAGGGCCCTCTATCCAAACGAGCAGTACTTC.

The chain uses TRBV10-3 and TRBJ2-1; 9 positions match TRBD1. Looked up from germline, CDR1 is ENHRY and CDR2 is SYGVKD. The trim removed 2 bases at V and 6 bases at J, leaving 5 bases unmatched. The CDR3 has 15 residues. The chain's CDR3 is CAISEGQGFVNEQFF. The CDR3 coding sequence is TGTGCCATCAGTGAGGGACAGGGGTTCGTCAATGAGCAGTTCTTC.

The V gene is TRBV5-1, the J gene TRBJ2-5; tentative D call: TRBD2 (6 bases). Between the trimmed V and J ends, which lost 1 base and 5 bases, there was a span of 15 bases. The CDR3 is 15 amino acids. Germline values: CDR1 SGHRS, CDR2 YFSETQ. The DNA for the CDR3 is TGCGCCAGCAGCTTGAGGCTAGCGAGGTTGGAGACCCAGTACTTC. It translates to CASSLRLARLETQYF. Full variable domain (remainder filled in from reference TRBV5-1 and TRBJ2-5): KAGVTQTPRYLIKTRGQQVTLSCSPISGHRSVSWYQQTPGQGLQFLFEYFSETQRNKGNFPGRFSGRQFSNSRSEMNVSTLELGDSALYLCASSLRLARLETQYFGPGTRLLVL.

The J gene is TRBJ1-2, the V gene TRBV27; D uncertain. The germline V gene has CDR1 MNHEY and CDR2 SMNVEV (reference sequence). V lost 6 bases to trimming and J lost 7 bases, with 21 bases between them. The CDR3 contains 15 residues. The DNA for the CDR3 is TGTGCCAGCAGGGCGGGGAGTACATGGGGATCTGGCTACACCTTC. This codes for CASRAGSTWGSGYTF.

The J gene is TRBJ2-1, the V gene TRBV11-2; TRBD2 matches at 13 bases. With V trimmed by 2 bases and J by 9 bases, 7 bases remained unmatched. The CDR3 is 16 amino acids. CDR1 is SGHAT and CDR2 is FQNNGV in the germline V gene. In nucleotides, the CDR3 is TGTGCCAGCAGCTTAATGGGACTAGCGGGATTTAGTGAGCAGTTCTTC. Residues: CASSLMGLAGFSEQFF.

The CDR3 coding sequence is TGTGCCAGCAGCGTAGATGGAGGGGACTATGGCTACACCTTC. This translates into CASSVDGGDYGYTF. V gene TRBV9 combines with J gene TRBJ1-2, with TRBD1 as a possible D gene (5 bases). CDR3 length: 14 residues. V lost 0 bases and J lost 3, with 9 bases in between. CDR1 is SGDLS and CDR2 is YYNGEE in the germline V gene.

The J gene is TRBJ2-1, the V gene TRBV18, with D possibly being TRBD1 (5 bases). Deletions cut 5 bases from V and 8 bases from J, with 16 bases between. Looked up from germline, CDR1 is KGHSH and CDR2 is LQKENI. The CDR3 has 14 amino acids. CDR3 nucleotide sequence: TGTGCCAGCTCATCGGAGTTTGGGGCGGATGAGCAGTTCTTC. This sequence encodes CASSSEFGADEQFF.

This chain links TRBV5-8 with TRBJ1-5, with 9 bases matching TRBD1. This CDR3 has 16 amino acids. Unmatched junction bases numbered 7, after V lost 0 bases and J lost 6 bases. Per germline, CDR1 SGHTS and CDR2 YDEGEE. The CDR3 reads CASSLEGQGEGQPQHF. The CDR3 DNA follows: TGTGCCAGCAGCTTGGAGGGACAGGGCGAAGGTCAGCCCCAGCATTTT.

A few counts support this clone. V usage is TRBV5-1 and J usage is TRBJ1-2; D unclear. The CDR3 sequence is 13 residues long. Germline V CDR1 and CDR2: SGHRS, YFSETQ. V was pared by 0 bases and J by 5 bases, with 8 bases between. This chain's CDR3 is CASSLAAAYGYTF. The CDR3 nucleotides are TGCGCCAGCAGCTTGGCGGCGGCGTATGGCTACACCTTC.

The chain recombines TRBV6-6 with TRBJ1-1; maybe TRBD1 (5 bases). Germline V gene sequence: CDR1 MNHNY, CDR2 SVGAGI (reference sequence). The CDR3 length is 13 residues. Trimming took off 8 bases at V and 4 bases at J, with 14 bases between the two ends. CDR3 protein: CASDTGGGTEAFF. CDR3 DNA sequence: TGTGCCAGCGATACCGGGGGAGGCACTGAAGCTTTCTTT.

The chain recombines TRBV7-9 with TRBJ2-3; D ambiguous. In germline, CDR1 is SEHNR, CDR2 FQNEAQ (reference sequence). The CDR3 covers 14 residues. V was clipped by 7 bases and J by 2 bases, with 13 bases between them. DNA for the CDR3: TGTGCCAGCACCCTCGCCAGCGACACAGATACGCAGTATTTT. This gives the protein CASTLASDTDTQYF.

The gene calls are TRBV7-3 and TRBJ2-5; TRBD2 might be the D (5 bases). Germline assignment: CDR1 SGHTA and CDR2 FQGTGA. This CDR3 region has 16 residues. Trimming took 0 bases from V and 5 from J, leaving 16 bases between them. CDR3 residues: CASSLTTIGSGETQYF. The CDR3 DNA is TGTGCCAGCAGCTTAACCACTATAGGATCGGGGGAGACCCAGTACTTC.

Notes on this clone: At the DNA level, this CDR3 is encoded by other sequences in the same sample as well. The chain joins TRBV11-3 to TRBJ2-7; 9 bases align to TRBD2. The CDR3 totals 14 residues. Germline CDR1 reads SGHNT; CDR2 reads YENEEA. Germline trimming cut 1 base from V and 6 bases from J; bases unmatched to any gene: 4. CDR3 loop: CASSLGGRATEQYF. The CDR3 coding sequence is TGTGCCAGCAGCTTAGGCGGGAGGGCCACCGAGCAGTACTTC.

This rearrangement joins TRBV12-3 or TRBV12-4 to TRBJ1-4; the D is unclear. The CDR3 totals 13 residues. Between the trimmed V and J ends, which lost 3 bases and 8 bases, there was a span of 10 bases. Here the CDR3 reads CASSFNAGEKLFF. Here the CDR3 DNA reads TGTGCCAGCAGTTTTAACGCGGGAGAAAAACTGTTTTTT.

The V and J genes are TRBV30 and TRBJ1-2; 9 nucleotides match TRBD1. The CDR3 is made up of 15 amino acids. CDR1 and CDR2 (germline): GTSNPN, SVGIG (reference sequence). The V and J ends lost 5 bases and 7 bases, in that order; junction bases with no gene match: 14. The CDR3 sequence: CAWQIKTGGRRGYTF. CDR3 bases: TGTGCCTGGCAGATAAAGACAGGGGGGCGGCGTGGCTACACCTTC.